Each of the 17 T cell receptor beta chains below was sequenced from the same sample in a study of B cell selection in AIRE deficiency. Sorted regulatory T cells were CD4-positive, CD25-high and CD127-low or negative. Measured with immunoSEQ multiplex PCR; TCRdb has only the in-frame clones, and not every one. The table records fewer than 25,000 clones, nearly 95% of them present only once. Source material: CD4+CD25+ Tregs sorted from PBMCs. Source of these receptors: a human donor in good health.

The V call is TRBV9, the J call TRBJ2-1, with unresolved D. Germline loops: CDR1 SGDLS, CDR2 YYNGEE. Trimming cost V 0 bases and J 4 bases, with 5 bases left between them. The length of the CDR3 is 13 residues. CDR3 DNA sequence: TGTGCCAGCAGCGTAGTGTCTTACAATGAGCAGTTCTTC. It yields the protein CASSVVSYNEQFF.

Remarks on this clone: The junction and the germline gene differ at one end; a read error may be behind it. Other nucleotide sequences in the sample specify the same CDR3. This chain links TRBV19 with TRBJ1-1; D is possibly TRBD1 (5 bases). The CDR3 has 13 residues. From germline, CDR1 is LNHDA and CDR2 SQIVND (reference sequence). CDR3 protein: CASSKDTSTEAFF. The CDR3 region has the DNA TGTGCCAGCAGTAAGGACACCTCCACTGAAGCTTTCTTT. The variable domain in full, with the rest retrieved from reference TRBV19 and TRBJ1-1, is DGGITQSPKYLFRKEGQNVTLSCEQNLNHDAMYWYRQDPGQGLRLIYYSQIVNDFQKGDIAEGYSVSREKKESFPLTVTSAQKNPTAFYLCASSKDTSTEAFFGQGTRLTVV.

The CDR3 protein is CASSELGTQNTEAFF. The CDR3 DNA sequence: TGTGCCAGCAGTGAACTCGGAACCCAGAACACTGAAGCTTTCTTT. This rearrangement joins TRBV6-1 to TRBJ1-1; D not certain. The germline CDR1 and CDR2 sequences are MNHNS and SASEGT. CDR3 length equals 15 residues. V was pared by 2 bases and J by 1 base, with 11 bases between.

The rearrangement links TRBV2 to TRBJ2-2; 8 nucleotides align to TRBD2. Germline CDR1 and CDR2: SNHLY and FYNNEI. The CDR3 has 16 residues. The V and J ends lost 0 bases and 8 bases, in that order; junction bases with no gene match: 8. The CDR3 loop is CASSEARKRETGELFF. The CDR3, as DNA: TGTGCCAGCAGTGAAGCGCGCAAGCGGGAGACGGGGGAGCTGTTTTTT.

The rearrangement joins TRBV2 to TRBJ1-2; D unclear. The CDR3 runs to 13 residues. Trimming took off 2 bases at V and 4 bases at J, with 8 bases between the two ends. Per germline, CDR1 SNHLY and CDR2 FYNNEI. The CDR3 nucleotides are TGTGCCAGCAGTGAATCGTTGGCCTATGGCTACACCTTC. This encodes CASSESLAYGYTF.

The V and J genes are TRBV5-6 and TRBJ1-4; D is ambiguous. The germline V gene encodes CDR1 SGHDT and CDR2 YYEEEE. Deletions cut 3 bases from V and 6 bases from J, with 15 bases between. CDR3 length equals 15 residues. As DNA, the CDR3 is TGTGCCAGCAGCTCCCTAGGAGGGTATGATGAAAAACTGTTTTTT. Translated: CASSSLGGYDEKLFF.

This clone was seen a single time. The rearrangement joins TRBV7-9 to TRBJ2-4, with 8 nucleotides matching TRBD1. V was clipped by 5 bases and J by 5 bases; unmatched bases: 8. Germline-derived CDR1 and CDR2 are SEHNR and FQNEAQ (reference sequence). The CDR3 spans 15 residues. The DNA of the CDR3 is TGTGCCAGCAGCAGAAACGGACAGGGCCAAAACATTCAGTACTTC. The encoded protein is CASSRNGQGQNIQYF. Full variable domain (outside the CDR3, taken from reference TRBV7-9 and TRBJ2-4): DTGVSQNPRHKITKRGQNVTFRCDPISEHNRLYWYRQTLGQGPEFLTYFQNEAQLEKSRLLSDRFSAERPKGSFSTLEIQRTEQGDSAMYLCASSRNGQGQNIQYFGAGTRLSVL.

The chain joins TRBV6-5 to TRBJ2-7, with 8 bases lining up with TRBD2. The CDR3 runs to 13 residues. Per germline, CDR1 MNHEY and CDR2 SVGAGI. V trimming: 6 bases; J trimming: 5 bases; junction bases outside the gene matches: 6. The CDR3 loop is CASRAGRGDEQYF. CDR3 sequence (DNA): TGTGCCAGCAGGGCCGGGAGGGGTGACGAGCAGTACTTC.

This chain uses TRBV7-9 with TRBJ2-7; D is uncertain. CDR3 length equals 13 residues. Germline loops: CDR1 SEHNR, CDR2 FQNEAQ (reference sequence). V lost 5 bases and J 1 base, leaving 9 bases between the germline ends. CDR3 sequence: CASSPPGSYEQYF. DNA for the CDR3: TGTGCCAGCAGCCCACCAGGATCCTACGAGCAGTACTTC.

The chain uses TRBV27 and TRBJ2-5, with TRBD1 matching 7 bases. V was clipped by 6 bases and J by 0 bases; unmatched bases: 4. CDR3 length equals 14 residues. Germline CDR1 is MNHEY and CDR2 is SMNVEV (reference sequence). The CDR3 nucleotides read TGTGCCAGCAGCGCGACAGGGTACCAAGAGACCCAGTACTTC. Its translation: CASSATGYQETQYF.

This sequence joins TRBV4-1 and TRBJ1-4; 8 nucleotides align to TRBD1. The CDR3 is 15 residues long. J was trimmed by 8 bases and V by 3 bases; bases with no gene match: 8. Germline V gene data show CDR1 as MGHRA and CDR2 as YSYEKL. The CDR3 is CASSQEGQGWEKLFF. The CDR3 DNA follows: TGCGCCAGCAGCCAGGAAGGACAGGGATGGGAAAAACTGTTTTTT.

This clone was seen once. The chain combines TRBV6-1 with TRBJ2-1, with D possibly matching TRBD1 (6 bases). With 7 bases removed from V and 3 bases from J, the gap between germline ends came to 13 bases. The CDR3 is made up of 14 amino acids. CDR1 and CDR2 from the germline V gene are MNHNS and SASEGT. The CDR3 DNA follows: TGTGCCAGCAATCGCCGGGACAACTACAATGAGCAGTTCTTC. It is translated as CASNRRDNYNEQFF.

This clone showed up just once. The CDR3 region has the DNA TGTGCCAGCAGCTTTGGGCAGGGAGGGTACGAGCAGTACTTC. Protein: CASSFGQGGYEQYF. V is TRBV7-9 and J is TRBJ2-7; 7 bases match TRBD2. The CDR3 covers 14 residues. The J segment lost 4 bases and the V segment lost 3 bases, leaving 6 bases of the junction unmatched. The germline gives CDR1 SEHNR, CDR2 FQNEAQ (reference sequence).

V usage is TRBV6-5 and J usage is TRBJ2-7; tentative D call: TRBD1 (5 bases). Germline CDR1 reads MNHEY; CDR2 reads SVGAGI. Trimming cost V 7 bases and J 3 bases, with 13 bases left between them. The CDR3 extends over 13 amino acids. CDR3 protein: CASMFAGFYEQYF. Written as DNA, the CDR3 is TGTGCCAGCATGTTTGCAGGGTTCTACGAGCAGTACTTC.

In nucleotides, the CDR3 is TGTGCCTGGAGTGTAATAGCTGGTCCCTACGAGCAGTACTTC. Translation gives CAWSVIAGPYEQYF. This rearrangement joins TRBV30 to TRBJ2-7; D is undetermined. The germline CDR1 and CDR2 sequences are GTSNPN and SVGIG (reference sequence). With 0 bases removed from V and 2 bases from J, the gap between germline ends came to 11 bases. CDR3 length: 14 residues.

V is TRBV2 and J is TRBJ2-1; no firm D call. The germline V and J ends were trimmed by 6 bases and 0 bases, with 12 bases remaining between them. The CDR3 extends over 15 amino acids. From germline, CDR1 is SNHLY and CDR2 FYNNEI. The CDR3 loop reads CASRDRAFSYNEQFF. Here the CDR3 DNA reads TGTGCCAGCAGAGACCGGGCCTTCTCCTACAATGAGCAGTTCTTC. Together with reference TRBV2 and TRBJ2-1, the CDR3 gives the full variable domain: EPEVTQTPSHQVTQMGQEVILRCVPISNHLYFYWYRQILGQKVEFLVSFYNNEISEKSEIFDDQFSVERPDGSNFTLKIRSTKLEDSAMYFCASRDRAFSYNEQFFGPGTRLTVL.

The genes are TRBV18 and TRBJ1-1; a weak D match, TRBD1 (6 bases). The CDR3 covers 13 residues. The V and J ends lost 5 bases and 1 base respectively, with 8 bases between them. The germline V gene has CDR1 KGHSH and CDR2 LQKENI. The CDR3 sequence: CASSGGQNTEAFF. Here the CDR3 DNA reads TGTGCCAGCTCAGGGGGCCAGAACACTGAAGCTTTCTTT.